A selection of T cell receptor beta chains follows, all from one sample in a study of cytomegalovirus exposure and HLA in healthy donors. Data came from immunoSEQ multiplex PCR; TCRdb stores just in-frame clones and leaves some out. The sample has more than 150,000 clones; approximately 85% are singletons. Source material: PBMCs. Receptor source: a girl aged 10 to 17 in good health and CMV-seropositive. Both conserved end residues are part of each CDR3. The D gene is left open where the match is weak.

cdr3_aa: CASSLVGHGQETQYF
v_call: TRBV5-1
d_call: -

cdr3_aa: CASSLFEQGNEQYF
v_call: TRBV7-9
d_call: -

cdr3_aa: CASNRTGTENTIYF
v_call: TRBV6-4
d_call: TRBD1

cdr3_aa: CAIRYTGLSEQYF
v_call: TRBV10-3
d_call: -

cdr3_aa: CASSLDPRGRLAYEQYF
v_call: TRBV11-2
d_call: -

cdr3_aa: CASSFFGLAGGYEQYF
v_call: TRBV5-4
d_call: TRBD2

cdr3_aa: CASSGSRQVLTYEQYF
v_call: TRBV7-9
d_call: -

cdr3_aa: CASSQKGVLSGYGYTF
v_call: TRBV4-1
d_call: -

cdr3_aa: CASSLEAGIGTDTQYF
v_call: TRBV5-5
d_call: TRBD2

cdr3_aa: CASSPRDRGLGANVLTF
v_call: TRBV7-2
d_call: TRBD1

cdr3_aa: CASRALGQQYGYTF
v_call: TRBV6-1
d_call: TRBD1

cdr3_aa: CASSHSGQTEAFF
v_call: TRBV19
d_call: -

cdr3_aa: CASSQAPGTVQGTQYF
v_call: TRBV4-1
d_call: -

cdr3_aa: CASSSGLAGGINEQFF
v_call: TRBV11-2
d_call: TRBD2

cdr3_aa: CASSLSGEVANSPLHF
v_call: TRBV27
d_call: -

cdr3_aa: CASSVGGGLSYNEQFF
v_call: TRBV9
d_call: TRBD2

cdr3_aa: CASSQVRSPLHF
v_call: TRBV14
d_call: -

cdr3_aa: CASSPGTGGTYGYTF
v_call: TRBV4-3
d_call: TRBD1

cdr3_aa: CASRPGGSSYEQYF
v_call: TRBV27
d_call: TRBD2

cdr3_aa: CASGYGTGPYEQYF
v_call: TRBV12-5
d_call: TRBD1

cdr3_aa: CASSERQGGEKLFF
v_call: TRBV6-1
d_call: TRBD1

cdr3_aa: CASSYSKEGPNTEAFF
v_call: TRBV6-6
d_call: -

cdr3_aa: CASSIEPGTGGTEAFF
v_call: TRBV7-2
d_call: TRBD1

cdr3_aa: CASSKGGTGQSPLHF
v_call: TRBV6-5
d_call: TRBD1

cdr3_aa: CASSTGQSAEKLFF
v_call: TRBV5-1
d_call: -

cdr3_aa: CASRTTVRGHYYGYTF
v_call: TRBV7-9
d_call: TRBD1

cdr3_aa: CATHRTKRSYEQYF
v_call: TRBV25-1
d_call: -

cdr3_aa: CASSQVRGSFYEQYF
v_call: TRBV4-1
d_call: -

cdr3_aa: CASSLQGFNNEQFF
v_call: TRBV27
d_call: -

cdr3_aa: CASSLRDRLNTEAFF
v_call: TRBV4-1
d_call: TRBD1

cdr3_aa: CASSSGQGRTEAFF
v_call: TRBV5-5
d_call: TRBD1

cdr3_aa: CASSIDQGGANEKLFF
v_call: TRBV19
d_call: TRBD1

cdr3_aa: CASAGTVSYEQYF
v_call: TRBV10-2
d_call: TRBD1

cdr3_aa: CASSLWTSGVSTDTQYF
v_call: TRBV5-1
d_call: TRBD2

cdr3_aa: CASSLTDRGYEQYF
v_call: TRBV6-5
d_call: TRBD1

cdr3_aa: CASSQEGGRDQPQHF
v_call: TRBV4-3
d_call: -

cdr3_aa: CASSSTEGWNTEAFF
v_call: TRBV5-6
d_call: -

cdr3_aa: CASRGGTGLEKLFF
v_call: TRBV2
d_call: TRBD1

cdr3_aa: CATRRGGTGTDTQYF
v_call: TRBV7-9
d_call: -

cdr3_aa: CASSLAGDEQFF
v_call: TRBV11-3
d_call: -

cdr3_aa: CASSPPDGQGTEAFF
v_call: TRBV18
d_call: -

cdr3_aa: CAISGTAYNSPLHF
v_call: TRBV10-3
d_call: -

cdr3_aa: CASSSDRYNSPLHF
v_call: TRBV5-1
d_call: -

cdr3_aa: CASPKTLKEVQNTIYF
v_call: TRBV21-1
d_call: -

cdr3_aa: CASSKDRVLNTEAFF
v_call: TRBV19
d_call: TRBD1

cdr3_aa: CSVESLSGNTEAFF
v_call: TRBV29-1
d_call: -

cdr3_aa: CASTHSGGREGNYGYTF
v_call: TRBV4-3
d_call: -

cdr3_aa: CSVAPGDNEQFF
v_call: TRBV29-1
d_call: -

cdr3_aa: CASSQSQPAGNTIYF
v_call: TRBV4-1
d_call: -

cdr3_aa: CASSPGTVDQETQYF
v_call: TRBV10-1
d_call: TRBD1

cdr3_aa: CASSLDIGQERYGYTF
v_call: TRBV7-9
d_call: TRBD1